Ten or more counts support the clone carrying this T cell receptor beta chain. Its antigen is currently unknown. Assay: immunoSEQ multiplex PCR; the TCRdb copy retains only in-frame clones and omits some. The sample lists just over 2,000,000 clones; 85% to 95% were seen once. The data originate from a study of shared clonotypes between healthy human individuals. General study results and limits: Clonotypes shared by all four donors outscored non-shared clonotypes in generation probability.

Germline assignment: CDR1 SGHRS and CDR2 YFSETQ. The CDR3 has 14 amino acids. Trimming took off 4 bases at V and 6 bases at J, with 14 bases between the two ends. Sequencing input: naive CD4+ T cells sorted from blood. The subset here: CD45RA+ positively selected. The clonotype originates from a man aged 18 to 30 in good health. The chain carries TRBV5-1 and TRBJ1-5; D is ambiguous. This CDR3 reads CASSPDRSGQPQHF. The CDR3 region has the DNA TGCGCCAGCAGCCCGGATCGCTCGGGTCAGCCCCAGCATTTT.